This TCR beta chain comes out of a study of T cells expressing NK-cell markers. Points from the study as a whole: The leading position in the CD3+CD56-NKG2C+ fraction of a handful of donors also went to these clonotypes.

For this clonotype: No antigen is known for it.

Reprocessing the 5' RACE reads, TCRdb reports a single entry for every CDR3 protein and omits DNA. With about 260,000 distinct CDR3 sequences in the sample, the ten largest clones hold roughly 0.4%. Germline V lookup: CDR1 DFQATT, CDR2 SNEGSKA (reference sequence). This CDR3 has 14 residues. Sequences were obtained from blood T cells: a sorted CD56 or NKG2C T cell subset, CD4+ or CD8+ T cells, or bulk PBMC T cells (not recorded which). The receptor's source is a man in his late teens or twenties in good health. J is TRBJ2-1 and V is TRBV20-1; no DNA is available, so the TRBD2 call from TCRdb remains unchecked. CDR3 region: CSAQAGGPPPEQFF.